Following are 2 T cell receptor beta chains from one sample sequenced in a study of blood T cell repertoires in COVID-19. Some clones are missing from TCRdb's copy, which holds only in-frame ones; the method was immunoSEQ multiplex PCR. This table has roughly 200,000 clones, about 88% appearing once. Input material: PBMCs or T cells enriched from blood (not recorded which). Source of these receptors: a woman between 25 and 40 years old who had recovered from COVID-19.

The rearrangement joins TRBV7-6 to TRBJ2-3, with D tentatively TRBD2 (5 bases). The CDR3 loop spans 13 amino acids. The germline V gene encodes CDR1 SGHVS and CDR2 FNYEAQ. Trimming stripped 6 bases from V and 5 bases from J, with 12 bases between. DNA for the CDR3: TGTGCCAGCAGACATACGGCGGGAGATACGCAGTATTTT. Protein product: CASRHTAGDTQYF.

The chain joins TRBV7-9 to TRBJ1-1; D unclear. Per germline, CDR1 SEHNR and CDR2 FQNEAQ (reference sequence). Trimming shortened V by 5 bases and J by 1 base, and 11 bases separated the two germline ends. CDR3 length: 14 amino acids. The CDR3 region is CASSKETSNTEAFF. In DNA form, the CDR3 reads TGTGCCAGCAGCAAGGAGACCTCGAACACTGAAGCTTTCTTT.